This TCR beta chain was captured in a study of T cells in Graves' hyperthyroidism and ophthalmopathy. Turning to the study itself: Peripheral blood was obtained at initial diagnosis, preceding any treatment.

General observations from the study: Ophthalmopathy, which appeared later, was predicted by the model a median around 6 months before onset.

Amplified TCR beta CDR3 regions came from RNA transcripts. First-round RT-PCR with HTBI primers amplified the TCR CDR3 region. TCRdb re-called the multiplex PCR reads with MiXCR, one entry per CDR3 protein. The table has under 500,000 distinct CDR3 sequences, over 12% seen once. In the case of this clonotype: The target antigen is unknown.

Individuals with ophthalmopathy presented a Clinical Activity Score of at least 3, a NOSPECS grade of at least 4 and a duration under 3 months. Exclusion followed for patients with uncontrolled infection, other autoimmune disease, pregnancy or lactation. Germline CDR1 and CDR2: MNHEY and SVGAGI. The CDR3 is 14 amino acids. V lost 4 bases to trimming and J lost 7 bases; unmatched junction nucleotides: 9. The receptor was isolated from a man aged 45-65 years with Graves' ophthalmopathy. The chain couples TRBV6-5 to TRBJ1-2; TRBD1 matches 7 bases. Sequencing was performed on blood. The CDR3 sequence: CASSSGQLRAGYTF. The CDR3 nucleotides read TGTGCCAGCAGTTCGGGACAGTTAAGGGCTGGCTACACCTTC.